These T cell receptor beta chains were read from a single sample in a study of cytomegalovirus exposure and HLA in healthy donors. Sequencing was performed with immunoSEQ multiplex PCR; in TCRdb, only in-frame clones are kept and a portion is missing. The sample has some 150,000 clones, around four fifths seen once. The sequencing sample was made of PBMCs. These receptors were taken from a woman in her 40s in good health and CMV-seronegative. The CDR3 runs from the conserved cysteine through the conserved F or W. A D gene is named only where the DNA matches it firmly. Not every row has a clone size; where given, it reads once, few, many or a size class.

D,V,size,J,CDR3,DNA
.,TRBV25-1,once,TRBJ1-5,CASSESGNQPQHF,TGTGCCAGCAGTGAATCGGGAAATCAGCCCCAGCATTTT
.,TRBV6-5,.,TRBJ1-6,CASSYSTVFNSPLHF,TGTGCCAGCAGTTACTCGACAGTGTTTAATTCACCCCTCCACTTT
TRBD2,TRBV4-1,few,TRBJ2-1,CASSQDSRGGDEQFF,TGCGCCAGCAGCCAAGACAGCCGGGGGGGCGATGAGCAGTTCTTC
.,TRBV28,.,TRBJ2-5,CASSRGGQQETQYF,TGTGCCAGCAGTAGAGGGGGTCAGCAAGAGACCCAGTACTTC
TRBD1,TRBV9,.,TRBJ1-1,CASRATGDTEAFF,TGTGCCAGCAGGGCAACAGGGGACACTGAAGCTTTCTTT
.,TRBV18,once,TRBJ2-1,CASSRSGIAYNEQFF,TGTGCCAGCTCACGGTCCGGTATAGCCTACAATGAGCAGTTCTTC
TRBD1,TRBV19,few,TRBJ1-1,CASSLSPSWTGGGTEAFF,TGTGCCAGTAGCCTATCCCCCTCCTGGACAGGGGGAGGCACTGAAGCTTTCTTT
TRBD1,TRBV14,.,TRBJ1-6,CASSLQTGGNSPLHF,TGTGCCAGCAGCCTACAGACAGGGGGTAATTCACCCCTCCACTTT
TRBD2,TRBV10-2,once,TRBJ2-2,CATGTRNTGELFF,TGCGCCACCGGGACTAGGAACACCGGGGAGCTGTTTTTT
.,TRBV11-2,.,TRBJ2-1,CASSLPGGLEQFF,TGTGCCAGCAGCTTACCCGGGGGTCTTGAGCAGTTCTTC
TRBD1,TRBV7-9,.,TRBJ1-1,CASSPTPGQGDSTEAFF,TGTGCCAGCAGCCCCACCCCGGGACAGGGGGATAGCACTGAAGCTTTCTTT
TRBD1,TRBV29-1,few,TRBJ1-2,CSVSEGALYGYTF,TGCAGCGTTTCAGAGGGGGCCCTCTATGGCTACACCTTC
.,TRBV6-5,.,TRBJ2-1,CASSYWGRSNEQFF,TGTGCCAGCAGTTATTGGGGCAGATCCAATGAGCAGTTCTTC
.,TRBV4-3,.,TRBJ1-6,CASSQEVSKTGGSPLHF,TGCGCCAGCAGCCAAGAGGTCAGCAAGACTGGTGGTTCACCCCTCCACTTT
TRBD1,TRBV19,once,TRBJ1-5,CASSRLPQGARSNQPQHF,TGTGCCAGTAGTCGCCTCCCACAGGGGGCGAGGAGCAATCAGCCCCAGCATTTT
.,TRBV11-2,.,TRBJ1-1,CASSPFLEAFF,TGTGCCAGCAGCCCTTTCCTGGAAGCTTTCTTT
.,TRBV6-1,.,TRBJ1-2,CASKVQRTAVYGYTF,TGTGCCAGCAAGGTCCAAAGGACAGCCGTCTATGGCTACACCTTC
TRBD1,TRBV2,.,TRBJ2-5,CASSGQGAQETQYF,TGTGCCAGCAGTGGACAGGGGGCTCAGGAGACCCAGTACTTC
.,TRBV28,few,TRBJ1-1,CASDDPAGPEAFF,TGTGCCAGCGATGACCCGGCAGGGCCTGAAGCTTTCTTT
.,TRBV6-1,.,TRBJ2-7,CASSSIGSSYEQYF,TGTGCCAGCAGTTCTATCGGGAGCTCCTACGAGCAGTACTTC
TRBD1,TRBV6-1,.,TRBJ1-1,CASIVGQGTEAFF,TGTGCCAGCATCGTAGGACAGGGCACTGAAGCTTTCTTT
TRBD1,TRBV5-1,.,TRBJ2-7,CASSPDRAYEQYF,TGCGCCAGCAGCCCGGACAGGGCCTACGAGCAGTACTTC
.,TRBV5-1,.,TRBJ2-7,CASSQQSDFYYEQYF,TGCGCCAGCAGCCAACAGTCCGATTTTTACTACGAGCAGTACTTC
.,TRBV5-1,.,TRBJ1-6,CASSSRQARSSYNSPLHF,TGCGCCAGCAGTTCTCGACAGGCGAGGAGCTCCTATAATTCACCCCTCCACTTT
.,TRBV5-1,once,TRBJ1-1,CASSSATGRTEAFF,TGCGCCAGCAGCTCCGCGACAGGTCGGACTGAAGCTTTCTTT
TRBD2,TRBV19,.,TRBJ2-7,CASSVTTSPSEQYF,TGTGCCAGTAGTGTAACGACTAGCCCCTCCGAGCAGTACTTC
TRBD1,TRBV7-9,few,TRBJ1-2,CASSLALTGAEGYTF,TGTGCCAGCAGCTTAGCCCTAACAGGGGCGGAGGGCTACACCTTC
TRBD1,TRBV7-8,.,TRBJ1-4,CASSLDQGAREKLFF,TGTGCCAGCAGCTTGGATCAGGGGGCGCGGGAAAAACTGTTTTTT
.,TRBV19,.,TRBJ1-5,CASLGQTHSNQPQHF,TGTGCCAGTCTAGGACAGACCCATAGCAATCAGCCCCAGCATTTT
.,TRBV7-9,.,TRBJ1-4,CASSPGSPYNEKLFF,TGTGCCAGCAGCCCCGGGAGCCCGTATAATGAAAAACTGTTTTTT
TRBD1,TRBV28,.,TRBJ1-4,CASSSRGDRGLSNEKLFF,TGTGCCAGCAGTTCACGCGGGGACAGGGGGCTTTCTAATGAAAAACTGTTTTTT
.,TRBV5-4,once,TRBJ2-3,CASSLEVGRTGSDTQYF,TGTGCCAGCAGCTTGGAGGTGGGGAGGACCGGGTCAGATACGCAGTATTTT
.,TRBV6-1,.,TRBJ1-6,CASSEVSSRNSPLHF,TGTGCCAGCAGTGAAGTAAGCAGCAGGAATTCACCCCTCCACTTT
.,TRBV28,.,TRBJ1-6,CASSLTHSPLHF,TGTGCCAGCAGCCTCACTCATTCACCCCTCCACTTT
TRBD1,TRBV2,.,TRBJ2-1,CASNSDRGLNNEQFF,TGTGCCAGCAACTCCGACAGGGGGCTAAACAATGAGCAGTTCTTC
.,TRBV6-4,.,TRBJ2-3,CASKSGLAGADTQYF,TGTGCCAGCAAGTCGGGTCTAGCTGGAGCAGATACGCAGTATTTT
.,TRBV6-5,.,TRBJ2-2,CASSSPGEISGELFF,TGTGCCAGCAGTTCCCCAGGGGAAATCTCCGGGGAGCTGTTTTTT